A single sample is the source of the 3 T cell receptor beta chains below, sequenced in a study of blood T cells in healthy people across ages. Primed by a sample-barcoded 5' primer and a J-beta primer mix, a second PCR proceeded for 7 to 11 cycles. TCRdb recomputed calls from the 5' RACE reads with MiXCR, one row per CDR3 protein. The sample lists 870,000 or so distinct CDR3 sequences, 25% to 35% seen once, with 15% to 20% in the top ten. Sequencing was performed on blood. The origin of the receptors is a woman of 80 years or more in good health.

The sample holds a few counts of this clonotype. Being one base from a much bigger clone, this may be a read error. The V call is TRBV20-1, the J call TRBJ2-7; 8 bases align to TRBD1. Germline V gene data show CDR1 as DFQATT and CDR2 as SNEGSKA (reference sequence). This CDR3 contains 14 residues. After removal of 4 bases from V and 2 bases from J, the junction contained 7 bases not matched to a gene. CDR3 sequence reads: CSAIKLDRAYEQYF. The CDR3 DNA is TGCAGTGCTATCAAGCTGGACAGGGCCTACGAGCAGTACTTC.

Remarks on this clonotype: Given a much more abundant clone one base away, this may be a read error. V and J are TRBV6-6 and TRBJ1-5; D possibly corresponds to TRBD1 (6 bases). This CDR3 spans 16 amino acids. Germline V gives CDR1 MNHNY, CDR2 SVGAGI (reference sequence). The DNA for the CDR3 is TGTGCCAGCAGTACCCCCAGGGGAGGAAGCAATCAGCCCCGGCATTTT. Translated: CASSTPRGGSNQPRHF.

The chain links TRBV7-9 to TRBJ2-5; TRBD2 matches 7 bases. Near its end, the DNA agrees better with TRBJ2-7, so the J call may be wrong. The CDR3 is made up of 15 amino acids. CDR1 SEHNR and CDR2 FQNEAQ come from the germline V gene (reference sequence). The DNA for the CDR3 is TGTGCCAGCGACCTTCCAGGGAGGGTCCTGGACGAGCAGTACTTC. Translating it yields CASDLPGRVLDEQYF.